This TCR beta chain was identified during a study of T cell changes during pregnancy in multiple sclerosis. The data were produced by immunoSEQ multiplex PCR, yet TCRdb's version contains in-frame clones alone and is incomplete. The sample has approximately 120,000 clones, about 96% seen once. V was clipped by 4 bases and J by 1 base, with 16 bases between them. This CDR3 comprises 16 residues. Germline CDR1 reads SGHVS; CDR2 reads FNYEAQ. This clone showed up just once. The sample consisted of peripheral blood, taken after pregnancy. This TCR came from a female donor with multiple sclerosis, enrolled in a pregnancy study. The rearrangement uses TRBV7-6 and TRBJ2-5, with TRBD2 as a possible D gene (5 bases). The CDR3 is CASSSPQERLQETQYF. CDR3 DNA: TGTGCCAGCAGCTCTCCCCAAGAGCGGCTCCAAGAGACCCAGTACTTC.